These 21 T cell receptor beta chains originate from one sample sequenced in a study of Ad26.COV2.S vaccination and SARS-CoV-2 variants. The treatment here: over 15 received Ad26.COV2.S at low or high dose, single or two shots; about 5 received placebo; per-sample allocation not given. Material that was analyzed had been drawn on day 63 after the first vaccine or placebo injection. Here immunoSEQ multiplex PCR was the method, and the copy in TCRdb shows in-frame clones only, minus some. The sample lists hundreds of thousands of clones; 80% to 90% were seen once. The sequenced sample was peripheral blood, obtained in a trial of Ad26.COV2.S vaccine versus placebo. The receptors shown here come from a person between 18 and 59 years old who received the Ad26.COV2.S COVID-19 vaccine or a placebo.

This chain uses TRBV5-1 with TRBJ2-7; TRBD1 agrees at 8 bases. The CDR3 totals 16 residues. With V trimmed by 4 bases and J by 2 bases, 11 bases remained unmatched. Germline CDR1 SGHRS, CDR2 YFSETQ. The CDR3 nucleotides read TGCGCCAGCAGCCTGACGTGGACAGGGAAGGCCTACGAGCAGTACTTC. Translating it yields CASSLTWTGKAYEQYF.

CDR3 DNA: TGTGCCAGCTCACAGGGGGAGGATCAGCCCCAGCATTTT. As protein: CASSQGEDQPQHF. The chain carries TRBV18 and TRBJ1-5; possible D gene TRBD1, 6 bases. The length of the CDR3 is 13 residues. V gave up 4 bases and J gave up 5 bases, with 9 bases separating them. Germline CDR1 is KGHSH and CDR2 is LQKENI.

The chain carries TRBV2 and TRBJ2-6, with D perhaps TRBD1 (5 bases). The CDR3 extends over 17 amino acids. In germline, CDR1 is SNHLY, CDR2 FYNNEI. Trimming pared 8 bases from V and 0 bases from J, leaving 17 bases between. CDR3 sequence reads: CASLGQWLTSGANVLTF. In DNA form, the CDR3 reads TGTGCCAGCCTAGGACAATGGCTCACCTCTGGGGCCAACGTCCTGACTTTC. Combining the CDR3 with reference TRBV2 and TRBJ2-6 gives the whole variable domain EPEVTQTPSHQVTQMGQEVILRCVPISNHLYFYWYRQILGQKVEFLVSFYNNEISEKSEIFDDQFSVERPDGSNFTLKIRSTKLEDSAMYFCASLGQWLTSGANVLTFGAGSRLTVL.

This clone was seen a single time. This chain joins TRBV7-3 and TRBJ1-5; tentatively, D is TRBD1 (5 bases). This CDR3 comprises 14 residues. The V gene's germline CDR1 is SGHTA and CDR2 FQGTGA. Deletions cut 5 bases from V and 4 bases from J, with 12 bases between. The CDR3 loop reads CASSPRQKNQPQHF. CDR3 sequence (DNA): TGTGCCAGCAGCCCTAGACAGAAGAATCAGCCCCAGCATTTT.

This clone was recorded once. The chain is built from TRBV7-2 and TRBJ1-4; D gene uncertain. V lost 4 bases to trimming and J lost 6 bases, with 12 bases between them. This CDR3 is built from 14 residues. Germline loops: CDR1 SGHTA, CDR2 FQGNSA. The CDR3: CASSSDLGYEKLFF. The CDR3 region has the DNA TGTGCCAGCAGCTCTGACCTGGGCTATGAAAAACTGTTTTTT.

This rearrangement joins TRBV30 to TRBJ1-1; tentative D call: TRBD1 (5 bases). Trimming pared 4 bases from V and 9 bases from J, leaving 18 bases between. The germline V gene encodes CDR1 GTSNPN and CDR2 SVGIG (reference sequence). The length of the CDR3 is 13 residues. CDR3 coding DNA: TGTGCCTGGACCATCGACGCCGACAGCAAAGCTTTCTTT. Protein product: CAWTIDADSKAFF. The whole variable domain, remainder taken from reference TRBV30 and TRBJ1-1, is SQTIHQWPATLVQPVGSPLSLECTVEGTSNPNLYWYRQAAGRGLQLLFYSVGIGQISSEVPQNLSASRPQDRQFILSSKKLLLSDSGFYLCAWTIDADSKAFFGQGTRLTVV.

The chain is built from TRBV2 and TRBJ2-7; D gene ambiguous. V was pared by 6 bases and J by 2 bases, with 8 bases between. Germline V CDR1 and CDR2: SNHLY, FYNNEI. The CDR3 totals 12 residues. The CDR3 DNA sequence: TGTGCCAGCAGATCTATAGCCTACGAGCAGTACTTC. Encoded protein: CASRSIAYEQYF.

The genes are TRBV7-8 and TRBJ2-6; D is perhaps TRBD1 or TRBD2 (6 bases each). V was trimmed by 3 bases and J by 2 bases, leaving 8 bases between them. Germline lookup yields CDR1 SGHVS and CDR2 FQNEAQ. The CDR3 totals 15 residues. This chain's CDR3 is CASSLGGPGANVLTF. The CDR3 bases are TGTGCCAGCAGCTTGGGGGGCCCTGGGGCCAACGTCCTGACTTTC.

This clone has a single count. J is TRBJ1-2 and V is TRBV4-2; possible D gene TRBD1, 5 bases. Germline assignment: CDR1 LGHNA and CDR2 YNFKEQ. Trimming removed 1 base from V and 3 bases from J, with 12 bases in between. This CDR3 spans 15 amino acids. CDR3 sequence reads: CASSQVLQVDYGYTF. The CDR3 DNA sequence: TGTGCCAGCAGCCAAGTTCTACAGGTTGACTATGGCTACACCTTC.

The V and J genes are TRBV19 and TRBJ1-5; a possible D gene is TRBD1 (5 bases). Trimming pared 7 bases from V and 6 bases from J, leaving 19 bases between. The CDR3 totals 15 residues. Germline V CDR1 and CDR2: LNHDA, SQIVND (reference sequence). The CDR3 here is CASNPTDNGSQPQHF. Written as DNA, the CDR3 is TGTGCCAGTAACCCAACGGACAATGGGAGTCAGCCCCAGCATTTT.

The genes are TRBV5-4 and TRBJ2-1, with TRBD2 matching over 8 bases. This CDR3 region has 16 residues. Losses at the gene ends were 0 bases for V and 6 bases for J; bases not matched to a gene: 8. Germline V gives CDR1 SGHNT, CDR2 YYREEE (reference sequence). CDR3 DNA: TGTGCCAGCAGCTTGGCCGGGACTAGTCGTAGCAATGAGCAGTTCTTC. This gives the protein CASSLAGTSRSNEQFF.

CDR3 coding DNA: TGTGCCAGTAGCTCGGGGCGGCGGGCAGATACGCAGTATTTT. It encodes CASSSGRRADTQYF. The J gene is TRBJ2-3, the V gene TRBV19; D could derive from TRBD1 or TRBD2 (5 bases each). Trimming shortened V by 6 bases and J by 4 bases, and 14 bases separated the two germline ends. The CDR3 runs to 14 residues. CDR1 and CDR2 from the germline V gene are LNHDA and SQIVND (reference sequence). Full variable domain (missing parts from reference TRBV19 and TRBJ2-3): DGGITQSPKYLFRKEGQNVTLSCEQNLNHDAMYWYRQDPGQGLRLIYYSQIVNDFQKGDIAEGYSVSREKKESFPLTVTSAQKNPTAFYLCASSSGRRADTQYFGPGTRLTVL.

The CDR3 bases are TGCGCCAGCGGACAGGGGGCGATGGACACTGAAGCTTTCTTT. Protein product: CASGQGAMDTEAFF. The chain couples TRBV10-2 to TRBJ1-1; 11 bases are a match to TRBD1. This CDR3 has 14 residues. V trimming: 8 bases; J trimming: 3 bases; junction bases outside the gene matches: 5. Germline V gene lookup returns CDR1 WSHSY and CDR2 SAAADI.

V gene TRBV6-6 combines with J gene TRBJ1-1, with D unclear. Deletions cut 2 bases from V and 4 bases from J, with 8 bases between. Per the germline V gene, CDR1 is MNHNY and CDR2 is SVGAGI (reference sequence). CDR3 size: 13 residues. Here the CDR3 DNA reads TGTGCCAGCAGTTACGGTGCGGCCACTGAAGCTTTCTTT. This translates into CASSYGAATEAFF.

This chain links TRBV7-2 with TRBJ2-1, with 10 bases aligning to TRBD2. The trim removed 2 bases at V and 7 bases at J, leaving 8 bases unmatched. Germline CDR1 SGHTA, CDR2 FQGNSA. The CDR3 covers 16 residues. DNA for the CDR3: TGTGCCAGCAGCTTATGGAGCGGGAGGGCCAGGAATGAGCAGTTCTTC. Translation: CASSLWSGRARNEQFF.

As DNA, the CDR3 is TGTGCCAGCAGCCAAGAGGGGCTAGCGGGGCACTACGAGCAGTACTTC. It is translated as CASSQEGLAGHYEQYF. The chain has TRBV3-1 (or the pseudogene TRBV3-2) and TRBJ2-7; 9 bases align to TRBD2. J was trimmed by 3 bases and V by 0 bases; bases with no gene match: 6. The CDR3 extends over 16 amino acids. Germline loops: CDR1 LGHDT, CDR2 YNNKEL (reference sequence).

V and J are TRBV2 and TRBJ1-1, with D possibly TRBD1 on 6 matching bases. The CDR3 is made up of 15 amino acids. Germline V gives CDR1 SNHLY, CDR2 FYNNEI. V was cut by 6 bases and J by 3 bases, with 17 bases left in between. CDR3 amino acids: CASSLRGARDTEAFF. The CDR3 region has the DNA TGTGCCAGCAGCCTTAGGGGGGCGCGGGACACTGAAGCTTTCTTT.

The chain is built from TRBV18 and TRBJ1-3; the D gene is possibly TRBD1 (6 bases). The germline V gene encodes CDR1 KGHSH and CDR2 LQKENI. With 1 base removed from V and 8 bases from J, the gap between germline ends came to 12 bases. CDR3 length: 14 residues. The CDR3 loop reads CASSPRAGEDTIYF. As DNA, the CDR3 is TGTGCCAGCTCACCACGGGCAGGGGAAGACACCATATATTTT.

The rearrangement joins TRBV10-3 to TRBJ2-2, with TRBD1 as a possible D gene (6 bases). This CDR3 contains 16 residues. Trimming removed 4 bases at V and 4 bases at J, with 16 bases between. The germline CDR1 and CDR2 sequences are ENHRY and SYGVKD. The CDR3 DNA reads as TGTGCCATCAGTGGAGGTACCCAGGGGAGCACCGGGGAGCTGTTTTTT. Residues: CAISGGTQGSTGELFF.

About this clone: Other DNA sequences in the sample encode the same CDR3. The chain recombines TRBV5-1 with TRBJ2-7; D perhaps matches TRBD2 (6 bases). The germline V gene encodes CDR1 SGHRS and CDR2 YFSETQ. This CDR3 region has 14 residues. V lost 0 bases and J lost 0, with 7 bases in between. The CDR3 protein is CASSLGGLSYEQYF. CDR3 coding DNA: TGCGCCAGCAGCTTGGGGGGACTCTCCTACGAGCAGTACTTC.

This chain joins TRBV19 and TRBJ1-4; 7 bases are shared with TRBD1. The germline CDR1 and CDR2 sequences are LNHDA and SQIVND (reference sequence). This CDR3 spans 16 amino acids. Trimming at V came to 5 bases and at J to 0 bases, leaving 6 bases not matched to a gene. In DNA, the CDR3 is TGTGCCAGTAGTGTCATCGGGACAGCAACTAATGAAAAACTGTTTTTT. Its protein is CASSVIGTATNEKLFF.